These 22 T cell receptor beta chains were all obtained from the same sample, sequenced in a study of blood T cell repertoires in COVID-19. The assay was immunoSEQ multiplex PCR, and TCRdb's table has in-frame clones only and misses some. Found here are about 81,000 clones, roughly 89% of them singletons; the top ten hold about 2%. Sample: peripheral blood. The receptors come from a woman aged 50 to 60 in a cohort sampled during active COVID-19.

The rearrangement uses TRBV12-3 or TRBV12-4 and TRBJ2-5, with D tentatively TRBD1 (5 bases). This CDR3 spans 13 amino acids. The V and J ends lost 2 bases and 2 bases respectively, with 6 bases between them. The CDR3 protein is CASSLPGQETQYF. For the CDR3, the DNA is TGTGCCAGCAGTTTACCAGGGCAAGAGACCCAGTACTTC.

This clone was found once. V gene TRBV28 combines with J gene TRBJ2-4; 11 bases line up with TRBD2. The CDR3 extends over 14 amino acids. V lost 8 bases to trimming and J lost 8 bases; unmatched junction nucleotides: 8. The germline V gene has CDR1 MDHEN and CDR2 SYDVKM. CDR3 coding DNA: TGTGCCAGCTTAGCGGGAGGGCCGAGGGACATTCAGTACTTC. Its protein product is CASLAGGPRDIQYF.

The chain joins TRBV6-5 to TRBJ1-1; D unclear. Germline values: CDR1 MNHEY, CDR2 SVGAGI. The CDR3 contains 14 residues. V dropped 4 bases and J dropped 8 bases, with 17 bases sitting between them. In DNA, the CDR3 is TGTGCCAGCAGTTCCCCACCCAGCGGAGAAGAAGCTTTCTTT. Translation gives CASSSPPSGEEAFF.

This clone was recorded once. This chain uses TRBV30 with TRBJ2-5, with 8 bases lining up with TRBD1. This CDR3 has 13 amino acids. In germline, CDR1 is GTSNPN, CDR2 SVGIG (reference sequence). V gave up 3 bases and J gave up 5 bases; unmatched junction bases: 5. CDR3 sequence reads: CAWSLTGVETQYF. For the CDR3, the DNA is TGTGCCTGGAGCCTGACAGGGGTCGAGACCCAGTACTTC.

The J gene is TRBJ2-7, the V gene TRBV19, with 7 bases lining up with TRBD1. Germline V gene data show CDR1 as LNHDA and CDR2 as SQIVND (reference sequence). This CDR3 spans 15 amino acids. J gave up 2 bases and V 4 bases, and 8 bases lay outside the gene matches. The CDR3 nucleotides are TGTGCCAGTAGTACCCATAGGGACAGCCCCTACGAGCAGTACTTC. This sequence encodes CASSTHRDSPYEQYF.

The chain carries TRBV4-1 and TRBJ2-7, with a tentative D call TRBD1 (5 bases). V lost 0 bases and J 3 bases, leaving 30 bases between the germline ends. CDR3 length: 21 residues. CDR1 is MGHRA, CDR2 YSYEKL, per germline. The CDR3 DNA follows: TGCGCCAGCAGCCAAGATACTTCCCTAAAGAAAGACAGAAATCCCGTCTACGAGCAGTACTTC. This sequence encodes CASSQDTSLKKDRNPVYEQYF.

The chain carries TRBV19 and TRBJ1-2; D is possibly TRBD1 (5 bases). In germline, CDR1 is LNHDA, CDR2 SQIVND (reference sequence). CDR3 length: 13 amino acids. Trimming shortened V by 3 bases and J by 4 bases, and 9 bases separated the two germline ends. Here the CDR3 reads CASSIGGSYGYTF. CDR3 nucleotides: TGTGCCAGTAGTATCGGGGGTAGCTATGGCTACACCTTC.

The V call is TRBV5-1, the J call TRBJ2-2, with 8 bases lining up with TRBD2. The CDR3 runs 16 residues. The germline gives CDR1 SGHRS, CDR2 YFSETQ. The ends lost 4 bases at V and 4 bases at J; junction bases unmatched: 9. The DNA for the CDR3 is TGCGCCAGCAGCCCCCGTGCGGGGGGATTCACCGGGGAGCTGTTTTTT. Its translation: CASSPRAGGFTGELFF. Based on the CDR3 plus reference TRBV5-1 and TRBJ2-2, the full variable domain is KAGVTQTPRYLIKTRGQQVTLSCSPISGHRSVSWYQQTPGQGLQFLFEYFSETQRNKGNFPGRFSGRQFSNSRSEMNVSTLELGDSALYLCASSPRAGGFTGELFFGEGSRLTVL.

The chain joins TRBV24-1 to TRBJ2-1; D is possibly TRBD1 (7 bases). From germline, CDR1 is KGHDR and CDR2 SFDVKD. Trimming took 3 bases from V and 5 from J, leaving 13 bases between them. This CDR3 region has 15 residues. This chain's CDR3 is CATSDQGGLDNEQFF. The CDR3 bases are TGTGCCACCAGTGATCAGGGGGGACTTGACAATGAGCAGTTCTTC.

The CDR3 bases are TGTGCCAGCAGGTCCGGGACAGGGGGCTCCTACGAGCAGTACTTC. Its translation is CASRSGTGGSYEQYF. The chain recombines TRBV6-5 with TRBJ2-7; 11 positions agree with TRBD1. The CDR3 extends over 15 amino acids. J gave up 0 bases and V 6 bases, and 4 bases lay outside the gene matches. CDR1 MNHEY and CDR2 SVGAGI come from the germline V gene.

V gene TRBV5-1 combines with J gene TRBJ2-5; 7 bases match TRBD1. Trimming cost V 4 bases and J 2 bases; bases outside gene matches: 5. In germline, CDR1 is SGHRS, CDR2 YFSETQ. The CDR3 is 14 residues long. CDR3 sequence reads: CASSPGTAQETQYF. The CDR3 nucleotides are TGCGCCAGCAGCCCAGGGACAGCGCAAGAGACCCAGTACTTC.

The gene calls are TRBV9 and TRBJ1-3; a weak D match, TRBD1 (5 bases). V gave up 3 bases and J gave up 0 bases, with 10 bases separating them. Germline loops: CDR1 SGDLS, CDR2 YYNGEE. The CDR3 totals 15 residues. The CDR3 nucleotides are TGTGCCAGCAGCGCGGGACTAACCTCTGGAAACACCATATATTTT. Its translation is CASSAGLTSGNTIYF.

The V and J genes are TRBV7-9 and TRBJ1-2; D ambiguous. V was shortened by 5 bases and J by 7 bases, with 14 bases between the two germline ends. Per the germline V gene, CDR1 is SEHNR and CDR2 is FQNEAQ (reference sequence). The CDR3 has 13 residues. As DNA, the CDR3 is TGTGCCAGCAGCCTGCTAGTAGCGGGTGGCTACACCTTC. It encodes CASSLLVAGGYTF.

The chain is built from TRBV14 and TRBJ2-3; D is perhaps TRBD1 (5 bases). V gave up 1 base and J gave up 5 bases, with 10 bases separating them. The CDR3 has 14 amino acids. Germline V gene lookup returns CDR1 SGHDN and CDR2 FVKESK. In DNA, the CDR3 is TGTGCCAGCAGCCAAGCAGGGTTTCTAGATACGCAGTATTTT. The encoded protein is CASSQAGFLDTQYF.

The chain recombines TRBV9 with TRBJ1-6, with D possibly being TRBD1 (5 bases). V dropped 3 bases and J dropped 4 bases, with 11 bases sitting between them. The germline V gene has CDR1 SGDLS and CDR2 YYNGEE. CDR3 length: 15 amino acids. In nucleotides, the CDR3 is TGTGCCAGCAGCGCAGGGATATCGTATAATTCACCCCTCCACTTT. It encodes CASSAGISYNSPLHF.

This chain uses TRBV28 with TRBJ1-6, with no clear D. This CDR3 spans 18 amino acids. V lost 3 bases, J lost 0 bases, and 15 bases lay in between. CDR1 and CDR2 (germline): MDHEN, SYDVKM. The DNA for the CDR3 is TGTGCCAGCAGTTTCCTCGGGGTTACCAGCTCCTATAATTCACCCCTCCACTTT. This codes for CASSFLGVTSSYNSPLHF.

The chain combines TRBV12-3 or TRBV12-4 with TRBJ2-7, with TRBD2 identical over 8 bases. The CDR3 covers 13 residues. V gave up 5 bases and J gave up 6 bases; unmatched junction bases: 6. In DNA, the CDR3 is TGTGCCAGCAGTCTCCTCGGGGGGGGCGAGCAGTACTTC. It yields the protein CASSLLGGGEQYF.

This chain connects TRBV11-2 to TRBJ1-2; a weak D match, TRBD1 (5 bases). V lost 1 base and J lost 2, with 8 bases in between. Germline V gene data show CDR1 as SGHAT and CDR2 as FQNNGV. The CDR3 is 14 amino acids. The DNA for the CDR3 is TGTGCCAGCAGCTTAGGCGGGACCAACTATGGCTACACCTTC. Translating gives CASSLGGTNYGYTF.

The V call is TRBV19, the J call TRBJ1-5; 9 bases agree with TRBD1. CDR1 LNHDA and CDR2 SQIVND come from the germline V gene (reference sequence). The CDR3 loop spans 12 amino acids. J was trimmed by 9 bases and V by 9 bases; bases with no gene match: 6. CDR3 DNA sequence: TGTGCCAGCAGACAGGGGGAGGTGCCCCAGCATTTT. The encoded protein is CASRQGEVPQHF.

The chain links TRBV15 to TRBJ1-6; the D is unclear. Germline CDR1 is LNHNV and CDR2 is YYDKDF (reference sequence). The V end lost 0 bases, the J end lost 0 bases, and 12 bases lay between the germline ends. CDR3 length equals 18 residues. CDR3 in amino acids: CATSRDLASSSYNSPLHF. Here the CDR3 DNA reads TGTGCCACCAGCAGAGATTTGGCCTCGTCCTCCTATAATTCACCCCTCCACTTT.

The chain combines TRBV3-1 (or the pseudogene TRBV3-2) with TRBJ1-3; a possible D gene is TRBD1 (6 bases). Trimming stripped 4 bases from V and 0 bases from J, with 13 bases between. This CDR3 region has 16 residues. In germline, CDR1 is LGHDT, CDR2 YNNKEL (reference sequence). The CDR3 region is CASSPPGTPSGNTIYF. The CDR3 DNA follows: TGTGCCAGCAGCCCCCCCGGGACACCCTCTGGAAACACCATATATTTT.

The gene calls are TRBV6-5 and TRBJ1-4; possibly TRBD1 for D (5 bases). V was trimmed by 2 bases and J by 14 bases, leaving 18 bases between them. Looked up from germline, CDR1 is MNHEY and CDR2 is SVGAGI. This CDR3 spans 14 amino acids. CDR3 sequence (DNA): TGTGCCAGCAGTTACGAGCCAGGGAACTACCCCCTGTTTTTT. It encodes CASSYEPGNYPLFF.